This is a list of T cell receptor beta chains from one sample in a study of blood T cell repertoires in COVID-19. The repertoire was sequenced with immunoSEQ multiplex PCR; TCRdb's copy has only in-frame clones and lacks some. The repertoire holds around 200,000 clones, about 84% seen once, with approximately 7.3% in the top ten. The sample was peripheral blood. These receptors originate from a human donor in a cohort sampled during active COVID-19. CDR3s include the opening cysteine and the closing phenylalanine or tryptophan. The D gene is left open where the match is weak. Where a row states a size, it is once, few, many or the class of an expanded clone; other rows omit it.

v_gene: TRBV30
j_gene: TRBJ1-4
abundance: NA
d_gene: TRBD1
CDR3aa: CAYDRGAPNEKLFF
CDR3nt: TGTGCCTATGACAGGGGTGCACCTAATGAAAAACTGTTTTTT

v_gene: TRBV7-3
j_gene: TRBJ2-2
abundance: NA
d_gene: NA
CDR3aa: CASSLGGLNTGELFF
CDR3nt: TGTGCCAGCAGCTTAGGAGGACTAAACACCGGGGAGCTGTTTTTT

v_gene: TRBV5-1
j_gene: TRBJ2-1
abundance: NA
d_gene: NA
CDR3aa: CASSLSSAGTDEQFF
CDR3nt: TGCGCCAGCAGCTTGAGTTCGGCGGGGACGGATGAGCAGTTCTTC

v_gene: TRBV9
j_gene: TRBJ1-2
abundance: NA
d_gene: TRBD1
CDR3aa: CASSPTGGQGYGYTF
CDR3nt: TGTGCCAGCAGCCCAACTGGGGGACAGGGATACGGCTACACCTTC

v_gene: TRBV6-5
j_gene: TRBJ1-1
abundance: NA
d_gene: NA
CDR3aa: CASSYGGASTEAFF
CDR3nt: TGTGCCAGCAGTTACGGCGGGGCTTCTACTGAAGCTTTCTTT

v_gene: TRBV6-5
j_gene: TRBJ1-1
abundance: once
d_gene: TRBD1
CDR3aa: CASSFGTGGEGTEAFF
CDR3nt: TGTGCCAGCAGTTTCGGGACAGGGGGCGAGGGCACTGAAGCTTTCTTT

v_gene: TRBV3-1/TRBV3-2
j_gene: TRBJ1-5
abundance: few
d_gene: NA
CDR3aa: CASSQVGAGQPQHF
CDR3nt: TGTGCCAGCAGCCAAGTAGGGGCGGGGCAGCCCCAGCATTTT

v_gene: TRBV5-1
j_gene: TRBJ2-5
abundance: NA
d_gene: TRBD2
CDR3aa: CASSLAGGLAETQYF
CDR3nt: TGCGCCAGCAGCTTGGCGGGGGGGCTTGCAGAGACCCAGTACTTC

v_gene: TRBV19
j_gene: TRBJ1-1
abundance: once
d_gene: TRBD1
CDR3aa: CASSSAGGSTEAFF
CDR3nt: TGTGCCAGTAGTTCTGCAGGGGGCTCCACTGAAGCTTTCTTT

v_gene: TRBV25-1
j_gene: TRBJ1-1
abundance: few
d_gene: TRBD1
CDR3aa: CASSDRKGTGSEAFF
CDR3nt: TGTGCCAGCAGTGATCGCAAGGGGACAGGCTCTGAAGCTTTCTTT

v_gene: TRBV10-3
j_gene: TRBJ2-5
abundance: NA
d_gene: TRBD1
CDR3aa: CATGQGGGETQYF
CDR3nt: TGTGCCACTGGACAGGGAGGAGGAGAGACCCAGTACTTC

v_gene: TRBV6-5
j_gene: TRBJ1-1
abundance: NA
d_gene: NA
CDR3aa: CASSRKKLNTEAFF
CDR3nt: TGTGCCAGCAGCAGAAAGAAACTGAACACTGAAGCTTTCTTT

v_gene: TRBV27
j_gene: TRBJ1-5
abundance: NA
d_gene: NA
CDR3aa: CASSLRVAIPGSNQPQHF
CDR3nt: TGTGCCAGCAGTTTAAGGGTCGCAATCCCGGGGAGCAATCAGCCCCAGCATTTT

v_gene: TRBV10-3
j_gene: TRBJ1-1
abundance: NA
d_gene: TRBD1
CDR3aa: CAIRQGSTEAFF
CDR3nt: TGTGCCATCCGACAGGGTAGCACTGAAGCTTTCTTT

v_gene: TRBV10-1
j_gene: TRBJ2-5
abundance: few
d_gene: NA
CDR3aa: CASSVGAQETQYF
CDR3nt: TGCGCCAGCAGTGTGGGAGCTCAAGAGACCCAGTACTTC

v_gene: TRBV19
j_gene: TRBJ1-2
abundance: NA
d_gene: NA
CDR3aa: CASTPESGYYGYTF
CDR3nt: TGTGCCAGTACCCCGGAGTCCGGGTACTATGGCTACACCTTC

v_gene: TRBV2
j_gene: TRBJ2-7
abundance: NA
d_gene: NA
CDR3aa: CASSEVMRQSSYEQYF
CDR3nt: TGTGCCAGCAGTGAAGTTATGAGACAGAGCTCCTACGAGCAGTACTTC

v_gene: TRBV19
j_gene: TRBJ2-1
abundance: NA
d_gene: TRBD2
CDR3aa: CASSIQASGGYNEQFF
CDR3nt: TGTGCCAGTAGTATACAGGCTAGCGGGGGCTACAATGAGCAGTTCTTC

v_gene: TRBV18
j_gene: TRBJ2-3
abundance: once
d_gene: TRBD2
CDR3aa: CASSPGLAGSTDTQYF
CDR3nt: TGTGCCAGCTCACCGGGACTAGCGGGATCCACAGATACGCAGTATTTT

v_gene: TRBV15
j_gene: TRBJ1-5
abundance: NA
d_gene: NA
CDR3aa: CATSNPQVGQPQHF
CDR3nt: TGTGCCACCAGCAACCCGCAGGTCGGTCAGCCCCAGCATTTT

v_gene: TRBV27
j_gene: TRBJ2-6
abundance: NA
d_gene: NA
CDR3aa: CASSSLRGLGANVLTF
CDR3nt: TGTGCCAGCAGTTCCCTCCGGGGACTTGGGGCCAACGTCCTGACTTTC

v_gene: TRBV6-5
j_gene: TRBJ1-1
abundance: NA
d_gene: NA
CDR3aa: CASSYPGGGGLAFF
CDR3nt: TGTGCCAGCAGTTACCCCGGGGGGGGAGGCTTAGCTTTCTTT

v_gene: TRBV19
j_gene: TRBJ1-2
abundance: few
d_gene: TRBD1
CDR3aa: CASSPGTVNYGYTF
CDR3nt: TGTGCCAGTAGTCCAGGGACAGTAAACTATGGCTACACCTTC

v_gene: TRBV7-9
j_gene: TRBJ2-7
abundance: NA
d_gene: NA
CDR3aa: CASTPVYEQYF
CDR3nt: TGTGCCAGCACCCCTGTCTACGAGCAGTACTTC

v_gene: TRBV24-1
j_gene: TRBJ2-3
abundance: NA
d_gene: TRBD1
CDR3aa: CATSDPTGGGLDTQYF
CDR3nt: TGTGCCACCAGTGACCCAACAGGGGGAGGACTAGATACGCAGTATTTT

v_gene: TRBV18
j_gene: TRBJ2-7
abundance: few
d_gene: NA
CDR3aa: CASSVEGSEQYF
CDR3nt: TGTGCCAGCTCAGTGGAGGGATCCGAGCAGTACTTC

v_gene: TRBV3-1/TRBV3-2
j_gene: TRBJ2-7
abundance: NA
d_gene: NA
CDR3aa: CASSQADTYEQYF
CDR3nt: TGTGCCAGCAGCCAGGCGGACACCTACGAGCAGTACTTC

v_gene: TRBV7-8
j_gene: TRBJ1-2
abundance: NA
d_gene: TRBD1
CDR3aa: CASSLAQDREAGYTF
CDR3nt: TGTGCCAGCAGCTTAGCGCAGGACAGGGAGGCTGGCTACACCTTC

v_gene: TRBV30
j_gene: TRBJ2-2
abundance: NA
d_gene: NA
CDR3aa: CAWSVDFSGELFF
CDR3nt: TGTGCCTGGAGTGTAGACTTCTCCGGGGAGCTGTTTTTT

v_gene: TRBV27
j_gene: TRBJ2-6
abundance: NA
d_gene: NA
CDR3aa: CASSYKGVTTSGANVLTF
CDR3nt: TGTGCCAGCAGTTACAAGGGAGTAACAACCTCTGGGGCCAACGTCCTGACTTTC

v_gene: TRBV9
j_gene: TRBJ2-1
abundance: NA
d_gene: TRBD1
CDR3aa: CASSAGQGGSSYNEQFF
CDR3nt: TGTGCCAGCAGCGCGGGACAGGGGGGCAGCTCCTACAATGAGCAGTTCTTC

v_gene: TRBV12-3/TRBV12-4
j_gene: TRBJ1-2
abundance: NA
d_gene: TRBD1
CDR3aa: CASSLQGGIGYTF
CDR3nt: TGTGCCAGCAGTTTACAGGGGGGTATTGGCTACACCTTC

v_gene: TRBV3-1/TRBV3-2
j_gene: TRBJ1-2
abundance: NA
d_gene: TRBD1
CDR3aa: CASSQEIQGAGGYTF
CDR3nt: TGTGCCAGCAGCCAAGAAATCCAGGGGGCGGGTGGCTACACCTTC

v_gene: TRBV5-1
j_gene: TRBJ1-4
abundance: few
d_gene: TRBD1
CDR3aa: CASSWGTGGDEKLFF
CDR3nt: TGCGCCAGCAGCTGGGGGACAGGGGGCGACGAAAAACTGTTTTTT

v_gene: TRBV14
j_gene: TRBJ2-7
abundance: NA
d_gene: NA
CDR3aa: CASSQDGSYEQYF
CDR3nt: TGTGCCAGCAGCCAAGATGGTAGCTACGAGCAGTACTTC

v_gene: TRBV12-3/TRBV12-4
j_gene: TRBJ1-5
abundance: NA
d_gene: TRBD1
CDR3aa: CASSLVGGPKHF
CDR3nt: TGTGCCAGCAGTTTAGTAGGGGGCCCCAAGCATTTT

v_gene: TRBV11-3
j_gene: TRBJ2-7
abundance: NA
d_gene: TRBD2
CDR3aa: CASSPGAGGLYEQYF
CDR3nt: TGTGCCAGCAGCCCAGGAGCGGGGGGGCTCTACGAGCAGTACTTC

v_gene: TRBV12-5
j_gene: TRBJ2-3
abundance: NA
d_gene: NA
CDR3aa: CASSPDSDTQYF
CDR3nt: TGTGCTAGTAGCCCCGACTCAGATACGCAGTATTTT

v_gene: TRBV19
j_gene: TRBJ1-1
abundance: NA
d_gene: NA
CDR3aa: CASSKEGAGEAFF
CDR3nt: TGTGCCAGTAGTAAGGAAGGGGCAGGTGAAGCTTTCTTT

v_gene: TRBV30
j_gene: TRBJ2-1
abundance: NA
d_gene: NA
CDR3aa: CAGDRSSYNEQFF
CDR3nt: TGTGCCGGGGACCGTAGCTCCTACAATGAGCAGTTCTTC

v_gene: TRBV10-2
j_gene: TRBJ2-3
abundance: NA
d_gene: NA
CDR3aa: CASSEVGTADTQYF
CDR3nt: TGCGCCAGCAGTGAAGTCGGAACAGCAGATACGCAGTATTTT

v_gene: TRBV5-4
j_gene: TRBJ1-1
abundance: NA
d_gene: NA
CDR3aa: CASSRAGQGNTEAFF
CDR3nt: TGTGCCAGCAGCCGGGCAGGGCAGGGGAACACTGAAGCTTTCTTT

v_gene: TRBV9
j_gene: TRBJ2-3
abundance: NA
d_gene: NA
CDR3aa: CASSVTSSTDTQYF
CDR3nt: TGTGCCAGCAGTGTGACTTCTAGCACAGATACGCAGTATTTT

v_gene: TRBV7-6
j_gene: TRBJ2-1
abundance: few
d_gene: NA
CDR3aa: CASREQTQKEQFF
CDR3nt: TGTGCCAGCAGGGAACAGACCCAAAAGGAGCAGTTCTTC

v_gene: TRBV7-9
j_gene: TRBJ1-5
abundance: NA
d_gene: NA
CDR3aa: CASSLGHRAGQPQHF
CDR3nt: TGTGCCAGCAGCTTGGGGCACAGGGCGGGCCAGCCCCAGCATTTT

v_gene: TRBV15
j_gene: TRBJ1-5
abundance: NA
d_gene: NA
CDR3aa: CATSGDRLYQPQHF
CDR3nt: TGTGCCACCAGTGGTGACAGACTCTATCAGCCCCAGCATTTT

v_gene: TRBV12-3/TRBV12-4
j_gene: TRBJ2-1
abundance: NA
d_gene: NA
CDR3aa: CASSFGEQFF
CDR3nt: TGTGCCAGCAGTTTCGGTGAGCAGTTCTTC

v_gene: TRBV7-6
j_gene: TRBJ1-1
abundance: NA
d_gene: TRBD1
CDR3aa: CASSLIGQGAGTEAFF
CDR3nt: TGTGCCAGCAGCTTAATCGGACAGGGGGCGGGTACTGAAGCTTTCTTT

v_gene: TRBV19
j_gene: TRBJ1-1
abundance: once
d_gene: TRBD1
CDR3aa: CASSIGVPTGGTEAFF
CDR3nt: TGTGCCAGTAGTATCGGAGTCCCCACAGGGGGTACTGAAGCTTTCTTT

v_gene: TRBV12-3/TRBV12-4
j_gene: TRBJ1-4
abundance: NA
d_gene: NA
CDR3aa: CASKKDSNEKLFF
CDR3nt: TGTGCCAGCAAAAAGGACAGTAATGAAAAACTGTTTTTT

v_gene: TRBV9
j_gene: TRBJ2-2
abundance: NA
d_gene: TRBD1
CDR3aa: CASSAGGQGISGELFF
CDR3nt: TGTGCCAGCAGCGCCGGGGGACAGGGGATTTCCGGGGAGCTGTTTTTT

v_gene: TRBV19
j_gene: TRBJ1-4
abundance: NA
d_gene: NA
CDR3aa: CASSIRPSEKLFF
CDR3nt: TGTGCCAGTAGTATCCGTCCTAGTGAAAAACTGTTTTTT

v_gene: TRBV9
j_gene: TRBJ2-7
abundance: NA
d_gene: NA
CDR3aa: CASSVGGLATYEQYF
CDR3nt: TGTGCCAGCAGCGTCGGCGGGTTAGCAACCTACGAGCAGTACTTC